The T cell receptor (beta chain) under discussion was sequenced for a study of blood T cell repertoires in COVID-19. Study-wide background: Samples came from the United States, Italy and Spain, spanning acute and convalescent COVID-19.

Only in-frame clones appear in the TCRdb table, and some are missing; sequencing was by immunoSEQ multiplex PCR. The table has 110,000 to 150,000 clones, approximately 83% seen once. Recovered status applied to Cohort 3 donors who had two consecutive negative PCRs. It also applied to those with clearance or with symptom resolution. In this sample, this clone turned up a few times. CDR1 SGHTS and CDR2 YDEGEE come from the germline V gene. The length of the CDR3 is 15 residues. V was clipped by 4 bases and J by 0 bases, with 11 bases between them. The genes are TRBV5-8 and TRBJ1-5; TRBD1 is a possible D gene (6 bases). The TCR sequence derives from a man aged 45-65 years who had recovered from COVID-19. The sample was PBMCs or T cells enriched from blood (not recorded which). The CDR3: CASSQGSASNQPQHF. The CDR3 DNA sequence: TGTGCCAGCAGCCAGGGGTCGGCTAGCAATCAGCCCCAGCATTTT.